This passage covers 12 T cell receptor beta chains from one sample sequenced in a study of T cell changes during pregnancy in multiple sclerosis. Some clones are missing from TCRdb's copy, which holds only in-frame ones; the method was immunoSEQ multiplex PCR. The table has approximately 41,000 clones, under 95% seen once. The source material was CD4+ T cells from peripheral blood mononuclear cells, sampled in the second trimester of pregnancy. The receptors come from a female donor in good health, enrolled as a control in a pregnancy study.

CDR3 loop: CASSSQGAYGYTF. The CDR3 DNA sequence: TGCGCCAGCAGCTCGCAGGGGGCCTATGGCTACACCTTC. This sequence joins TRBV5-1 and TRBJ1-2; TRBD1 agrees at 8 bases. This CDR3 has 13 residues. Losses at the gene ends were 3 bases for V and 4 bases for J; bases not matched to a gene: 2. CDR1 SGHRS and CDR2 YFSETQ come from the germline V gene.

The genes are TRBV6-4 and TRBJ1-1, with 9 nucleotides matching TRBD1. Germline V CDR1 and CDR2: MRHNA, SNTAGT. The CDR3 contains 13 residues. Trimming took 7 bases from V and 5 from J; bases not matched to a gene: 5. The CDR3 DNA sequence: TGTGCCAGCATCGGGACAGGGTGGACTGAAGCTTTCTTT. It codes for CASIGTGWTEAFF.

The sample holds one count of this clone. This chain connects TRBV30 to TRBJ2-3; D is ambiguous. This CDR3 has 13 amino acids. Trimming shortened V by 5 bases and J by 2 bases, and 11 bases separated the two germline ends. Germline V lookup: CDR1 GTSNPN, CDR2 SVGIG (reference sequence). The CDR3, as DNA: TGTGCCTGGGAGCCGGTCCACACAGATACGCAGTATTTT. It yields the protein CAWEPVHTDTQYF.

This rearrangement joins TRBV30 to TRBJ1-6, with D possibly matching TRBD1 (6 bases). This CDR3 comprises 16 residues. Germline V gene sequence: CDR1 GTSNPN, CDR2 SVGIG (reference sequence). Trimming shortened V by 5 bases and J by 0 bases, and 14 bases separated the two germline ends. The CDR3 protein is CAWQGSRSSYNSPLHF. In DNA, the CDR3 is TGTGCCTGGCAGGGGTCAAGGAGCTCCTATAATTCACCCCTCCACTTT.

This clone occurred a few times. The chain joins TRBV9 to TRBJ2-3, with 11 bases aligning to TRBD2. This CDR3 comprises 15 residues. V gave up 4 bases and J gave up 0 bases; unmatched junction bases: 1. Germline lookup yields CDR1 SGDLS and CDR2 YYNGEE. The CDR3 DNA reads TGTGCCAGCAGCCTAGCGGGGGGAAGCACAGATACGCAGTATTTT. This encodes CASSLAGGSTDTQYF.

The chain recombines TRBV11-2 with TRBJ2-7; 8 positions match TRBD1. Germline CDR1 reads SGHAT; CDR2 reads FQNNGV. This CDR3 is 15 amino acids long. V lost 2 bases to trimming and J lost 3 bases; unmatched junction nucleotides: 6. This CDR3 is CASSLSPGQVYEQYF. CDR3 sequence (DNA): TGTGCCAGCAGCTTATCCCCGGGACAGGTCTACGAGCAGTACTTC. The full variable domain, with the rest looked up from reference TRBV11-2 and TRBJ2-7, is EAGVAQSPRYKIIEKRQSVAFWCNPISGHATLYWYQQILGQGPKLLIQFQNNGVVDDSQLPKDRFSAERLKGVDSTLKIQPAKLEDSAVYLCASSLSPGQVYEQYFGPGTRLTVT.

This clone was picked up one time. The chain links TRBV30 to TRBJ2-5, with D possibly TRBD1 on 6 matching bases. Per germline, CDR1 GTSNPN and CDR2 SVGIG (reference sequence). The V end lost 0 bases, the J end lost 3 bases, and 14 bases lay between the germline ends. The CDR3 consists of 15 residues. For the CDR3, the DNA is TGTGCCTGGAGTGTGGGGACACGCAAAAAAGAGACCCAGTACTTC. It codes for CAWSVGTRKKETQYF. Full variable domain (remainder filled in from reference TRBV30 and TRBJ2-5): SQTIHQWPATLVQPVGSPLSLECTVEGTSNPNLYWYRQAAGRGLQLLFYSVGIGQISSEVPQNLSASRPQDRQFILSSKKLLLSDSGFYLCAWSVGTRKKETQYFGPGTRLLVL.

The CDR3 coding sequence is TGTGCCAGCAGCCTTTTCTACAGGGACAAAAATTCACCCCTCCACTTT. Translation: CASSLFYRDKNSPLHF. This chain joins TRBV5-4 and TRBJ1-6; D may be TRBD1 (6 bases). Germline loops: CDR1 SGHNT, CDR2 YYREEE (reference sequence). CDR3 size: 16 residues. V dropped 4 bases and J dropped 7 bases, with 18 bases sitting between them.

This clone has a handful of counts. The CDR3 DNA reads as TGTGCCACCAGCAGAGGAGAGGCCGAAGAAAAACTGTTTTTT. This codes for CATSRGEAEEKLFF. This chain connects TRBV15 to TRBJ1-4; D call uncertain. Trimming took off 1 base at V and 8 bases at J, with 11 bases between the two ends. This CDR3 region has 14 residues. Germline V CDR1 and CDR2: LNHNV, YYDKDF (reference sequence).

The CDR3 sequence is CASSPAGETQYF. In DNA, the CDR3 is TGTGCCAGCTCACCCGCCGGTGAGACCCAGTACTTC. The rearrangement uses TRBV18 and TRBJ2-5; D gene unclear. The V gene lost 3 bases and the J gene lost 5 bases, with 7 bases spanning the gap. CDR1 and CDR2 from the germline V gene are KGHSH and LQKENI. The CDR3 is made up of 12 amino acids.

The rearrangement joins TRBV7-2 to TRBJ1-5, with TRBD1 as a possible D gene (6 bases). The CDR3 loop spans 15 amino acids. The ends were cut back, 7 bases at V and 3 bases at J, with 16 bases in the middle. The germline CDR1 and CDR2 sequences are SGHTA and FQGNSA. CDR3 protein: CASKLRGGLNQPQHF. In DNA form, the CDR3 reads TGTGCCAGCAAGTTACGCGGGGGCCTCAATCAGCCCCAGCATTTT.

The chain has TRBV7-2 and TRBJ1-2; 8 nucleotides align to TRBD1. The CDR3 has 17 amino acids. Germline values: CDR1 SGHTA, CDR2 FQGNSA. Trimming took 1 base from V and 9 from J; bases not matched to a gene: 16. In DNA form, the CDR3 reads TGTGCCAGCAGCTTAGTATCAATAGGGCGACAGGGGAATCGCTACACCTTC. This codes for CASSLVSIGRQGNRYTF.